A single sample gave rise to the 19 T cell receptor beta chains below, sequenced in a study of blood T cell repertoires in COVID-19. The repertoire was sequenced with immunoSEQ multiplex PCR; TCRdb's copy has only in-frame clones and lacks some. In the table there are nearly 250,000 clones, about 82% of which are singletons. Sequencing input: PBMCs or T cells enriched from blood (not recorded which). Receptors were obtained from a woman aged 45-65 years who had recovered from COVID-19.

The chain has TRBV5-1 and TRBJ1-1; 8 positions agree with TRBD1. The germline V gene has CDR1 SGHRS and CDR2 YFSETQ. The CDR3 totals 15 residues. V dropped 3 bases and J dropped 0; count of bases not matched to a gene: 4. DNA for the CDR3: TGCGCCAGCAGCTCCAGGGGGCCAGTGAACACTGAAGCTTTCTTT. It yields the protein CASSSRGPVNTEAFF.

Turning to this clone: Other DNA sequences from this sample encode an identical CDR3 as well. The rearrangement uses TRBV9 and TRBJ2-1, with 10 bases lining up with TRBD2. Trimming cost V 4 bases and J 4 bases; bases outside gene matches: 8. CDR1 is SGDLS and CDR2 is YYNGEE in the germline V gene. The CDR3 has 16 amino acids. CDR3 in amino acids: CASSPRLAGGYNEQFF. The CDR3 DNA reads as TGTGCCAGCAGCCCCCGATTAGCGGGGGGATACAATGAGCAGTTCTTC.

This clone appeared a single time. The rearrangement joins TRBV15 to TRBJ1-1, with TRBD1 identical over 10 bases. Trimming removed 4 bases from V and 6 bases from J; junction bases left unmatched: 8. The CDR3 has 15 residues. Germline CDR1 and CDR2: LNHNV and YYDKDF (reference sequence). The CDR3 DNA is TGTGCCACCAGCACTAGGAGACAGGGGGCTCCTGAAGCTTTCTTT. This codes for CATSTRRQGAPEAFF.

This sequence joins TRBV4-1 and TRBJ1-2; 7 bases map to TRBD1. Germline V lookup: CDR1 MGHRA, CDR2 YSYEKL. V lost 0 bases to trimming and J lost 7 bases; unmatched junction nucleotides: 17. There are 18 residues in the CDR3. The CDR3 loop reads CASSQERSRTGPIGGYTF. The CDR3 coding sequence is TGCGCCAGCAGCCAAGAAAGGAGCCGGACAGGTCCAATCGGTGGCTACACCTTC.

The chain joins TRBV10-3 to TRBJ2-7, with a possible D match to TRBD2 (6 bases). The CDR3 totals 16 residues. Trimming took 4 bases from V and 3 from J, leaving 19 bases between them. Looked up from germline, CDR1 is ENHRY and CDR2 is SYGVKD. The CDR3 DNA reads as TGTGCCATCAGTGGGGGAGGTAGGGGTGGATTCTACGAGCAGTACTTC. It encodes CAISGGGRGGFYEQYF.

The CDR3 loop is CASSSRLAGFQETQYF. The CDR3 DNA reads as TGTGCCAGCAGCTCCCGACTAGCTGGTTTTCAAGAGACCCAGTACTTC. The chain carries TRBV13 and TRBJ2-5, with 7 bases aligning to TRBD2. There are 16 residues in the CDR3. Germline CDR1 and CDR2: PRHDT and FYEKMQ (reference sequence). With 4 bases clipped from V and 2 bases from J, the junction kept 10 bases outside the gene matches.

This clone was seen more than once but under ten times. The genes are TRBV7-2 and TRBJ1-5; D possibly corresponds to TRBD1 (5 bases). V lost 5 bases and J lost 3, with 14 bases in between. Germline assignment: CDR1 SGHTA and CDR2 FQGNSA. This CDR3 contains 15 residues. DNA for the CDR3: TGTGCCAGCAGCAAGCGCCGGGGGGACAATCAGCCCCAGCATTTT. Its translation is CASSKRRGDNQPQHF.

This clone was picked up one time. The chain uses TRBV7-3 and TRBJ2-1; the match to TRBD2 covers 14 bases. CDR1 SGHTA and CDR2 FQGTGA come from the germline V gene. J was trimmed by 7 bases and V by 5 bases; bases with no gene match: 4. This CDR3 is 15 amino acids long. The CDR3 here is CASSPGLAGVNEQFF. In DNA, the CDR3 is TGTGCCAGCAGCCCGGGACTAGCGGGAGTAAATGAGCAGTTCTTC.

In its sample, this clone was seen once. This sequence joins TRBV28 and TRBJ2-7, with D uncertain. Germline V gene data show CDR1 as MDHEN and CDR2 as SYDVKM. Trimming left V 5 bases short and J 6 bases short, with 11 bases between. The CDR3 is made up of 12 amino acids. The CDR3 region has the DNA TGTGCCAGCAGTGCCCTCGGTAGCGAGCAGTACTTC. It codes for CASSALGSEQYF.

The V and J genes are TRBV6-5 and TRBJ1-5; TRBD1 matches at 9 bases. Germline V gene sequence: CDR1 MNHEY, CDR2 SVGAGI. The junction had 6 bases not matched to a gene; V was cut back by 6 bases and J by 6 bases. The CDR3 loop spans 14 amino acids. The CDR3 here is CASRPGTGSQPQHF. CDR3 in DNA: TGTGCCAGCAGACCTGGGACAGGGAGTCAGCCCCAGCATTTT.

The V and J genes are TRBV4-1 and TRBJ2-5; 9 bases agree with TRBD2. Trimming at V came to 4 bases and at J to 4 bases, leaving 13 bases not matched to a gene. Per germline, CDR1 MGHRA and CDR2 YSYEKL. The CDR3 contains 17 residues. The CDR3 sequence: CASSLPQRGGAPETQYF. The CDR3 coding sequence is TGCGCCAGCAGCCTCCCTCAGCGCGGGGGGGCCCCAGAGACCCAGTACTTC.

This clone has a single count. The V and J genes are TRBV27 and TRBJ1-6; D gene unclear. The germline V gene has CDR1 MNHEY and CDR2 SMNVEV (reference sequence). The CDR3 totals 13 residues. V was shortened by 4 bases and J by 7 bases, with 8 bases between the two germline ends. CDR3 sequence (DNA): TGTGCCAGCAGTTGGCAACTAAATTCACCCCTCCACTTT. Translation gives CASSWQLNSPLHF.

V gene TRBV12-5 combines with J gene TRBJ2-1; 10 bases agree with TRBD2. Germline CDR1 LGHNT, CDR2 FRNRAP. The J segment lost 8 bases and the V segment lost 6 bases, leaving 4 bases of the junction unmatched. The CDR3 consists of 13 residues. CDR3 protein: CASGLAGIDEQFF. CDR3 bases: TGTGCTAGTGGACTAGCGGGAATCGATGAGCAGTTCTTC. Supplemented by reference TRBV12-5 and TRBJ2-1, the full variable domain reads DARVTQTPRHKVTEMGQEVTMRCQPILGHNTVFWYRQTMMQGLELLAYFRNRAPLDDSGMPKDRFSAEMPDATLATLKIQPSEPRDSAVYFCASGLAGIDEQFFGPGTRLTVL.

For the CDR3, the DNA is TGCAGCGTTGATAAAGGGAGCTCCTACAATGAGCAGTTCTTC. Amino acids: CSVDKGSSYNEQFF. The chain recombines TRBV29-1 with TRBJ2-1; D may be TRBD2 (5 bases). Germline-derived CDR1 and CDR2 are SQVTM and ANQGSEA. Deletions cut 3 bases from V and 0 bases from J, with 9 bases between. The CDR3 is 14 amino acids.

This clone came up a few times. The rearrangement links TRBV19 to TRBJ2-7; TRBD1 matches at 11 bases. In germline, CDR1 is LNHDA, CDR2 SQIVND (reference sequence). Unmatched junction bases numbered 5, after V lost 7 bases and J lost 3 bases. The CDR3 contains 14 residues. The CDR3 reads CASNPGTGGYEQYF. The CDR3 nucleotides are TGTGCCAGTAATCCTGGGACAGGGGGCTACGAGCAGTACTTC.

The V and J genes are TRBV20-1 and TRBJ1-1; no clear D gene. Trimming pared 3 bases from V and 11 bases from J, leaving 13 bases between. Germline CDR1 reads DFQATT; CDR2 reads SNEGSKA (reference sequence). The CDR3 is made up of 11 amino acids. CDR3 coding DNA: TGCAGTGCTAGTTGGAGCATTTGGGCTTTCTTT. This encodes CSASWSIWAFF.

CDR3 in DNA: TGTGCCACCAGTGGGCGGGAGGTCTATCAGCCCCAGCATTTT. This encodes CATSGREVYQPQHF. The chain employs TRBV24-1 and TRBJ1-5; D not resolved. The CDR3 has 14 amino acids. In germline, CDR1 is KGHDR, CDR2 SFDVKD. V dropped 5 bases and J dropped 5 bases, with 12 bases sitting between them.

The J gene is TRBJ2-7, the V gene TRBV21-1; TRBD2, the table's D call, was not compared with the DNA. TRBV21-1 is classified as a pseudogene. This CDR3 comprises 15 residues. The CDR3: CARAGRDSGSYEQYF. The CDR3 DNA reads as TGTGCCAGGGCGGGACGGGATAGCGGGAGCTACGAGCAGTACTTC.

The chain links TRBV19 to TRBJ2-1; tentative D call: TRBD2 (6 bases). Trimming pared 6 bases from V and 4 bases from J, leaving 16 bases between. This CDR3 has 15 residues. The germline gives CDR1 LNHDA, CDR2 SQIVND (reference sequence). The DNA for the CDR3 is TGTGCCAGTAGCGACGGGAGAGGATTGTACAATGAGCAGTTCTTC. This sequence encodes CASSDGRGLYNEQFF.